The 21 T cell receptor beta chains listed next were all sequenced from one sample in a study of CD8 T cells in Susac syndrome. Random hexamers were used to reverse transcribe an amount of roughly 0.5 to 1 ug RNA. In TCRdb, the immunoSEQ multiplex PCR reads were re-called with MiXCR into one record per CDR3 protein. The sample shows around 130,000 distinct CDR3 sequences, around 80% of them seen only once. Sequencing was performed on CD8+ T cells from PBMCs. These receptors were taken from a human donor with multiple sclerosis.

This sequence joins TRBV24-1 and TRBJ1-2; possibly TRBD1 for D (5 bases). The CDR3 totals 13 residues. V dropped 9 bases and J dropped 6 bases, with 16 bases sitting between them. Looked up from germline, CDR1 is KGHDR and CDR2 is SFDVKD. CDR3 nucleotides: TGTGCCACCGCGTCCCCAGGGATAGATGGCTACACCTTC. Translation gives CATASPGIDGYTF.

The chain combines TRBV9 with TRBJ2-2; possibly TRBD1 for D (6 bases). V was trimmed by 2 bases and J by 5 bases, leaving 19 bases between them. Germline CDR1 SGDLS, CDR2 YYNGEE. CDR3 length equals 17 residues. The CDR3 region has the DNA TGTGCCAGCAGCGTGTCTCAGGGGATAGGGGATACCGGGGAGCTGTTTTTT. The encoded protein is CASSVSQGIGDTGELFF.

The chain is built from TRBV3-1 and TRBJ2-1; possibly TRBD2 for D (6 bases). This CDR3 spans 17 amino acids. Germline loops: CDR1 LGHDT, CDR2 YNNKEL (reference sequence). Trimming removed 4 bases at V and 7 bases at J, with 23 bases between. The CDR3 coding sequence is TGTGCCAGCAGCCTCAACGGCGGGACCGTCTTGATGAATGAGCAGTTCTTC. It is translated as CASSLNGGTVLMNEQFF.

This rearrangement joins TRBV7-9 to TRBJ2-5; 7 bases agree with TRBD2. CDR1 SEHNR and CDR2 FQNEAQ come from the germline V gene (reference sequence). The V gene end was trimmed by 5 bases and the J gene end by 2 bases; junction bases not matched to a gene: 8. The CDR3 extends over 15 amino acids. In DNA, the CDR3 is TGTGCCAGCAGCCCAGTACTAGCGTCTCAAGAGACCCAGTACTTC. It specifies CASSPVLASQETQYF.

J is TRBJ2-2 and V is TRBV27, with D hard to call. V shed 6 bases and J shed 3 bases, with 5 bases lying between them. The CDR3 spans 12 residues. Germline assignment: CDR1 MNHEY and CDR2 SMNVEV (reference sequence). CDR3 loop: CASSRYTGELFF. In DNA form, the CDR3 reads TGTGCCAGCAGCCGCTACACCGGGGAGCTGTTTTTT.

This rearrangement joins TRBV6-6 to TRBJ2-3; D is uncertain. There are 12 residues in the CDR3. CDR1 and CDR2 (germline): MNHNY, SVGAGI (reference sequence). V lost 8 bases and J 2 bases, leaving 8 bases between the germline ends. DNA for the CDR3: TGTGCCAGCGAAGATTTCACAGATACGCAGTATTTT. This encodes CASEDFTDTQYF.

V usage is TRBV5-1 and J usage is TRBJ2-7; 9 bases fit TRBD1. This CDR3 is built from 16 residues. V trimming: 2 bases; J trimming: 1 base; junction bases outside the gene matches: 7. Germline V gene lookup returns CDR1 SGHRS and CDR2 YFSETQ. The CDR3 DNA sequence: TGCGCCAGCAGCTTTTCCCCGGGACAGGGATCCTACGAGCAGTACTTC. Its protein product is CASSFSPGQGSYEQYF. Looking up the rest from reference TRBV5-1 and TRBJ2-7 gives the full variable domain: KAGVTQTPRYLIKTRGQQVTLSCSPISGHRSVSWYQQTPGQGLQFLFEYFSETQRNKGNFPGRFSGRQFSNSRSEMNVSTLELGDSALYLCASSFSPGQGSYEQYFGPGTRLTVT.

The chain links TRBV27 to TRBJ2-3, with unresolved D. This CDR3 spans 16 amino acids. Trimming removed 0 bases from V and 1 base from J, with 11 bases in between. Germline CDR1 is MNHEY and CDR2 is SMNVEV (reference sequence). CDR3 residues: CASSLSRGPGTDTQYF. For the CDR3, the DNA is TGTGCCAGCAGTTTATCCCGCGGACCTGGCACAGATACGCAGTATTTT.

The V call is TRBV6-1, the J call TRBJ1-1; D ambiguous. The CDR3 sequence is 17 residues long. CDR1 is MNHNS and CDR2 is SASEGT in the germline V gene. Between the trimmed V and J ends, which lost 2 bases and 2 bases, there was a span of 18 bases. CDR3: CASSENVVANSNTEAFF. CDR3 nucleotides: TGTGCCAGCAGTGAAAATGTGGTGGCGAACAGCAACACTGAAGCTTTCTTT.

The V call is TRBV20-1, the J call TRBJ2-5; 9 nucleotides agree with TRBD1. V lost 5 bases and J lost 4; bases outside the gene matches: 11. Germline assignment: CDR1 DFQATT and CDR2 SNEGSKA (reference sequence). This CDR3 has 15 amino acids. As DNA, the CDR3 is TGCAGTGCTCTCAGCGCCGGGACAGGGACAGAGACCCAGTACTTC. It encodes CSALSAGTGTETQYF.

The chain has TRBV5-1 and TRBJ2-7; the match to TRBD1 covers 10 bases. In germline, CDR1 is SGHRS, CDR2 YFSETQ. The trim removed 1 base at V and 4 bases at J, leaving 2 bases unmatched. The CDR3 is 14 amino acids. CDR3 loop: CASSLPGQGYEQYF. In DNA, the CDR3 is TGCGCCAGCAGCTTGCCGGGACAGGGGTACGAGCAGTACTTC.

This chain joins TRBV13 and TRBJ1-2; 8 nucleotides align to TRBD1. The V and J ends lost 4 bases and 6 bases, in that order; junction bases with no gene match: 10. The CDR3 consists of 15 residues. CDR1 PRHDT and CDR2 FYEKMQ come from the germline V gene (reference sequence). The CDR3 here is CASSYGTGASNGYTF. The CDR3 region has the DNA TGTGCCAGCAGCTATGGGACAGGCGCCTCCAATGGCTACACCTTC.

V usage is TRBV4-1 and J usage is TRBJ2-3; D remains ambiguous. CDR1 and CDR2 from the germline V gene are MGHRA and YSYEKL. The CDR3 sequence is 13 residues long. V was trimmed by 5 bases and J by 6 bases, leaving 12 bases between them. The CDR3 sequence: CASSENFDDTQYF. The CDR3 nucleotides read TGCGCCAGCAGCGAAAACTTTGATGATACGCAGTATTTT.

The chain carries TRBV12-3 or TRBV12-4 and TRBJ2-5, with D possibly being TRBD1 or TRBD2 (6 bases each). This CDR3 has 16 residues. V was shortened by 6 bases and J by 2 bases, with 19 bases between the two germline ends. CDR3 protein: CASSGGHRDPQETQYF. CDR3 nucleotides: TGTGCCAGCAGCGGGGGCCACAGAGACCCGCAAGAGACCCAGTACTTC.

The chain is built from TRBV27 and TRBJ1-4, with D possibly being TRBD1 (6 bases). The V gene lost 6 bases and the J gene lost 8 bases, with 10 bases spanning the gap. The germline V gene has CDR1 MNHEY and CDR2 SMNVEV (reference sequence). The CDR3 covers 12 residues. The CDR3 protein is CASRGAGEKLFF. The CDR3 region has the DNA TGTGCCAGCAGGGGGGCGGGAGAAAAACTGTTTTTT.

The genes are TRBV3-1 and TRBJ1-5; D is ambiguous. The CDR3 is 13 amino acids. Trimming cost V 1 base and J 3 bases, with 4 bases left between them. Looked up from germline, CDR1 is LGHDT and CDR2 is YNNKEL (reference sequence). The CDR3 DNA reads TGTGCCAGCAGCCAAGCGCCCAATCAGCCCCAGCATTTT. It yields the protein CASSQAPNQPQHF.

The chain combines TRBV5-6 with TRBJ1-1; the D gene is possibly TRBD1 (5 bases). V was cut by 0 bases and J by 7 bases, with 10 bases left in between. Germline lookup yields CDR1 SGHDT and CDR2 YYEEEE. The CDR3 has 13 residues. CDR3: CASSLGQFDEAFF. The CDR3 DNA follows: TGTGCCAGCAGCTTGGGACAGTTCGATGAAGCTTTCTTT.

The chain couples TRBV11-2 to TRBJ2-1; 7 nucleotides align to TRBD2. Germline V gene sequence: CDR1 SGHAT, CDR2 FQNNGV. CDR3 length equals 15 residues. The J segment lost 7 bases and the V segment lost 0 bases, leaving 6 bases of the junction unmatched. In nucleotides, the CDR3 is TGTGCCAGCAGCTTAGAGGCGGGAGAGAGGAATGAGCAGTTCTTC. Residues: CASSLEAGERNEQFF. Based on the CDR3 plus reference TRBV11-2 and TRBJ2-1, the full variable domain is EAGVAQSPRYKIIEKRQSVAFWCNPISGHATLYWYQQILGQGPKLLIQFQNNGVVDDSQLPKDRFSAERLKGVDSTLKIQPAKLEDSAVYLCASSLEAGERNEQFFGPGTRLTVL.

The chain recombines TRBV19 with TRBJ1-5; D possibly corresponds to TRBD1 (5 bases). With 5 bases removed from V and 1 base from J, the gap between germline ends came to 12 bases. This CDR3 is built from 15 residues. CDR1 and CDR2 (germline): LNHDA, SQIVND (reference sequence). The CDR3: CASSAGTRSNQPQHF. The DNA of the CDR3 is TGTGCCAGTAGTGCAGGGACTCGGAGCAATCAGCCCCAGCATTTT.

This clonotype has a handful of counts. The chain joins TRBV7-6 to TRBJ2-5, with D tentatively TRBD2 (6 bases). The CDR3 has 15 residues. Between the trimmed V and J ends, which lost 5 bases and 4 bases, there was a span of 17 bases. Germline loops: CDR1 SGHVS, CDR2 FNYEAQ. CDR3 amino acids: CASSTGPGRGETQYF. For the CDR3, the DNA is TGTGCCAGCAGCACTGGACCCGGGCGGGGAGAGACCCAGTACTTC.

The chain carries TRBV27 and TRBJ2-5, with 9 nucleotides matching TRBD2. The germline gives CDR1 MNHEY, CDR2 SMNVEV (reference sequence). This CDR3 contains 18 residues. The V gene end was trimmed by 4 bases and the J gene end by 2 bases; junction bases not matched to a gene: 14. CDR3 DNA sequence: TGTGCCAGCAGTTCCCCGGCCAGCGGGGGGCACAAACAAGAGACCCAGTACTTC. This codes for CASSSPASGGHKQETQYF.